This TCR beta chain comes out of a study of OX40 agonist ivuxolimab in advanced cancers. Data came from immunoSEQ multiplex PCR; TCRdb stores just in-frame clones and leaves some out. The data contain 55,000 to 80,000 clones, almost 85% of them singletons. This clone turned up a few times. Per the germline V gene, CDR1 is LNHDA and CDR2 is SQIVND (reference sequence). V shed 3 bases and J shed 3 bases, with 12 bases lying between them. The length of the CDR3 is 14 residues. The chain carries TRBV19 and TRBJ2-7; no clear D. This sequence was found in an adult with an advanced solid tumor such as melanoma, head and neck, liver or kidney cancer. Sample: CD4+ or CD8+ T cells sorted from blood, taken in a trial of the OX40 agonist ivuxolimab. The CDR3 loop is CASSIGRADYEQYF. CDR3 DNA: TGTGCCAGTAGTATCGGTAGGGCCGACTACGAGCAGTACTTC.